The 16 T cell receptor beta chains below were found in one sample sequenced in a study of cytomegalovirus exposure and HLA in healthy donors. The PCR was carried out with 60 Vbeta primers and 13 Jbeta primers. Generated by immunoSEQ multiplex PCR, the TCRdb table keeps only in-frame clones and is missing some. The table has some 180,000 clones, 70% to 80% seen once. The sequencing input was PBMCs. These receptors came from a man aged 18-30 years in good health and CMV-seronegative.

The DNA of the CDR3 is TGCGCCAGCAGCTCGACAAGGCCTATTCACCTAACAGCCAAAAACATTCAGTACTTC. It encodes CASSSTRPIHLTAKNIQYF. The rearrangement joins TRBV23-1 to TRBJ2-4; D gene uncertain. TRBV23-1 is flagged as an ORF with uncertain function. With 6 bases removed from V and 0 bases from J, the gap between germline ends came to 24 bases. The CDR3 runs to 19 residues.

The chain has TRBV4-3 and TRBJ2-3, with 8 bases identical to TRBD2. Per germline, CDR1 LGHNA and CDR2 YSLEER. The CDR3 loop spans 18 amino acids. Losses at the gene ends were 2 bases for V and 4 bases for J; bases not matched to a gene: 14. CDR3 bases: TGCGCCAGCAGCCAAATAGCCGGGAGGGCACCGGGCTCAGATACGCAGTATTTT. It specifies CASSQIAGRAPGSDTQYF.

This chain joins TRBV13 and TRBJ2-2; 9 nucleotides align to TRBD2. This CDR3 region has 15 residues. Germline assignment: CDR1 PRHDT and CDR2 FYEKMQ (reference sequence). After removal of 6 bases from V and 3 bases from J, the junction contained 5 bases not matched to a gene. The CDR3 spells CASSRERGDTGELFF. CDR3 sequence (DNA): TGTGCCAGCAGTAGGGAGCGGGGGGACACCGGGGAGCTGTTTTTT.

The gene calls are TRBV19 and TRBJ1-2; 7 nucleotides agree with TRBD1. CDR3 size: 16 residues. The junction had 16 bases not matched to a gene; V was cut back by 6 bases and J by 6 bases. Germline-derived CDR1 and CDR2 are LNHDA and SQIVND (reference sequence). As DNA, the CDR3 is TGTGCCAGTAGAGCCACAGGGGCCCCAGGAAGCAATGGCTACACCTTC. It yields the protein CASRATGAPGSNGYTF. Looking up the rest from reference TRBV19 and TRBJ1-2 gives the full variable domain: DGGITQSPKYLFRKEGQNVTLSCEQNLNHDAMYWYRQDPGQGLRLIYYSQIVNDFQKGDIAEGYSVSREKKESFPLTVTSAQKNPTAFYLCASRATGAPGSNGYTFGSGTRLTVV.

The chain couples TRBV5-4 to TRBJ2-3; 11 bases agree with TRBD1. Germline CDR1 is SGHNT and CDR2 is YYREEE (reference sequence). J gave up 2 bases and V 4 bases, and 6 bases lay outside the gene matches. The CDR3 covers 16 residues. DNA of the CDR3: TGTGCCAGCAGCACCGGACAGGGGGCAATCACAGATACGCAGTATTTT. Its translation: CASSTGQGAITDTQYF.

The J gene is TRBJ2-5, the V gene TRBV30, with D possibly TRBD2 on 6 matching bases. The CDR3 covers 12 residues. V was trimmed by 5 bases and J by 5 bases, leaving 12 bases between them. CDR1 and CDR2 (germline): GTSNPN, SVGIG (reference sequence). The CDR3 sequence is CAWQVGRETQYF. In nucleotides, the CDR3 is TGTGCCTGGCAAGTAGGGAGGGAGACCCAGTACTTC.

This chain's CDR3 is CASSRVGLADYNEQFF. CDR3 nucleotide sequence: TGTGCCAGCAGCCGCGTCGGGCTAGCGGACTACAATGAGCAGTTCTTC. V is TRBV7-9 and J is TRBJ2-1; TRBD2 agrees at 7 bases. In germline, CDR1 is SEHNR, CDR2 FQNEAQ (reference sequence). CDR3 length: 16 residues. V lost 5 bases, J lost 3 bases, and 10 bases stayed unmatched.

The chain links TRBV9 to TRBJ2-1; 7 positions agree with TRBD2. CDR1 and CDR2 (germline): SGDLS, YYNGEE. J gave up 0 bases and V 5 bases, and 8 bases lay outside the gene matches. The CDR3 length is 16 residues. The CDR3 DNA sequence: TGTGCCAGCAGTCTAGCGGCTATGAGCTCCTACAATGAGCAGTTCTTC. Its protein product is CASSLAAMSSYNEQFF.

V and J are TRBV5-1 and TRBJ2-5, with TRBD1 matching over 7 bases. V was clipped by 4 bases and J by 3 bases; unmatched bases: 3. The CDR3 length is 13 residues. The germline gives CDR1 SGHRS, CDR2 YFSETQ. The CDR3 region is CASSLGTEETQYF. CDR3 coding DNA: TGCGCCAGCAGCCTCGGGACAGAAGAGACCCAGTACTTC.

This clone was seen once. The chain is built from TRBV11-1 and TRBJ2-5, with D possibly being TRBD2 (5 bases). The germline V gene encodes CDR1 SGHAT and CDR2 FQDESV (reference sequence). The CDR3 has 17 residues. Trimming shortened V by 2 bases and J by 1 base, and 17 bases separated the two germline ends. Written as DNA, the CDR3 is TGTGCCAGCAGCTTATGGGCGCGGGCGAGGCTCCAAGAGACCCAGTACTTC. It codes for CASSLWARARLQETQYF.

The V gene is TRBV9, the J gene TRBJ2-3, with D possibly being TRBD1 (5 bases). Germline V gene sequence: CDR1 SGDLS, CDR2 YYNGEE. CDR3 size: 14 residues. Trimming cost V 4 bases and J 1 base, with 10 bases left between them. The CDR3 loop reads CASSPDRRTDTQYF. In nucleotides, the CDR3 is TGTGCCAGCAGCCCCGACAGACGCACAGATACGCAGTATTTT.

J is TRBJ2-7 and V is TRBV28; TRBD2 aligns across 11 bases. Germline CDR1 and CDR2: MDHEN and SYDVKM. The CDR3 sequence is 17 residues long. With V trimmed by 4 bases and J by 1 base, 9 bases remained unmatched. As DNA, the CDR3 is TGTGCCAGCAGTTCCCCCTCGACTAGCGGGATGTCCTACGAGCAGTACTTC. Its protein is CASSSPSTSGMSYEQYF.

This sequence joins TRBV9 and TRBJ2-7; D might be TRBD2 (5 bases). The germline V and J ends were trimmed by 1 base and 3 bases, with 8 bases remaining between them. The CDR3 contains 13 residues. Germline V CDR1 and CDR2: SGDLS, YYNGEE. The CDR3, as DNA: TGTGCCAGCAGCGTAAGAAGCGGCTACGAGCAGTACTTC. This translates into CASSVRSGYEQYF.

This chain connects TRBV28 to TRBJ2-7; 8 bases are a match to TRBD1. CDR3 length: 14 residues. Germline CDR1 reads MDHEN; CDR2 reads SYDVKM. Trimming took 5 bases from V and 7 from J; bases not matched to a gene: 10. The CDR3 DNA is TGTGCCAGCAGTCCCGTCAGGGGGCCTAGGGAGCAGTACTTC. It translates to CASSPVRGPREQYF.

The gene calls are TRBV20-1 and TRBJ2-3; D is undetermined. CDR1 is DFQATT and CDR2 is SNEGSKA in the germline V gene (reference sequence). The CDR3 covers 11 residues. Here the CDR3 reads CSTTMGDTQYF. The CDR3 bases are TGCAGCACTACCATGGGAGATACGCAGTATTTT.

This clone was found a few times. This chain connects TRBV5-3 to TRBJ1-3; D is unclear. TRBV5-3 counts as an open reading frame of uncertain function. This CDR3 is 18 amino acids long. Trimming removed 4 bases at V and 0 bases at J, with 20 bases between. CDR3 DNA sequence: TGTGCCAGAAGCCGCCTCCACGGAGGACTTTACTCTGGAAACACCATATATTTT. This sequence encodes CARSRLHGGLYSGNTIYF.